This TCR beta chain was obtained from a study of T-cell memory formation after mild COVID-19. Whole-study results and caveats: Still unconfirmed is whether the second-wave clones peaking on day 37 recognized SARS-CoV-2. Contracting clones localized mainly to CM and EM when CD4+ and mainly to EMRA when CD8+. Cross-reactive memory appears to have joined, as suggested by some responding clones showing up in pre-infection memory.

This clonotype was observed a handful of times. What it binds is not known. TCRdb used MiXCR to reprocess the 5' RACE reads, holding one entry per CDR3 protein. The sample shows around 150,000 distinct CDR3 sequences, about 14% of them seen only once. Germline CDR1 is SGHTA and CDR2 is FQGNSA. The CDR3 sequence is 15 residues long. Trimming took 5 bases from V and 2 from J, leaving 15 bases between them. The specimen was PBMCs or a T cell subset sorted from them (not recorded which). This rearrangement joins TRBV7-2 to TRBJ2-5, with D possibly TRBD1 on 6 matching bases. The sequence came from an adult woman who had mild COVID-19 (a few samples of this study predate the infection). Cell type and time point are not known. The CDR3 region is CASSPGQTYQETQYF. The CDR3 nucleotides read TGTGCCAGCAGCCCCGGACAGACATATCAAGAGACCCAGTACTTC.